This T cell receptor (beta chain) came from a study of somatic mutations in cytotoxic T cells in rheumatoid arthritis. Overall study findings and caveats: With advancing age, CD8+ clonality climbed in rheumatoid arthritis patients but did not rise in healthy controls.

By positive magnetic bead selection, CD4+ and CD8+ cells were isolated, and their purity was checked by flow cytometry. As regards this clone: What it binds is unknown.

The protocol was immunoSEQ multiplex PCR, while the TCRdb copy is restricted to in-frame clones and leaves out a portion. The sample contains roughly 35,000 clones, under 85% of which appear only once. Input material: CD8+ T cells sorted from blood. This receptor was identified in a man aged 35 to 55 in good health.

DNA for the CDR3: TGCGCCAGCAGGGAGACAGACCTTATCAATCAGCCCCAGCATTTT. Protein: CASRETDLINQPQHF. The chain uses TRBV4-1 and TRBJ1-5; D is perhaps TRBD1 (5 bases). CDR3 length: 15 amino acids. Trimming left V 6 bases short and J 3 bases short, with 15 bases between. Looked up from germline, CDR1 is MGHRA and CDR2 is YSYEKL.